The 21 T cell receptor beta chains presented below share a single source sample, sequenced in a study of cytomegalovirus exposure and HLA in healthy donors. It was with 60 Vbeta and 13 Jbeta primers that the PCR ran. Using immunoSEQ multiplex PCR, the repertoire was profiled, and TCRdb retains in-frame clones only, with some absent. The table has about 76,000 clones, nearly 80% seen once. Sequences were obtained from PBMCs. These receptors were collected from a woman in her thirties or forties in good health and CMV-seropositive.

The chain recombines TRBV15 with TRBJ2-6, with D hard to call. The CDR3 length is 16 residues. Germline CDR1 LNHNV, CDR2 YYDKDF (reference sequence). V lost 0 bases, J lost 2 bases, and 8 bases lay in between. The CDR3 DNA is TGTGCCACCAGCAGAGATCTACAGACTGGGGCCAACGTCCTGACTTTC. Translated: CATSRDLQTGANVLTF.

CDR3 DNA: TGTGCCAGTAGTCTGGGGCAAGGGGACACTGAAGCTTTCTTT. Its protein is CASSLGQGDTEAFF. V gene TRBV19 combines with J gene TRBJ1-1; D is possibly TRBD1 (5 bases). Germline V gene sequence: CDR1 LNHDA, CDR2 SQIVND (reference sequence). V shed 5 bases and J shed 3 bases, with 13 bases lying between them. This CDR3 has 14 amino acids. Drawing the rest from reference TRBV19 and TRBJ1-1, the complete variable domain is DGGITQSPKYLFRKEGQNVTLSCEQNLNHDAMYWYRQDPGQGLRLIYYSQIVNDFQKGDIAEGYSVSREKKESFPLTVTSAQKNPTAFYLCASSLGQGDTEAFFGQGTRLTVV.

V usage is TRBV10-3 and J usage is TRBJ1-2; 7 bases are a match to TRBD1. Germline CDR1 ENHRY, CDR2 SYGVKD. V gave up 8 bases and J gave up 6 bases; unmatched junction bases: 9. This CDR3 has 13 residues. The CDR3 bases are TGTGCCATCTTTGGAGACAGGGTGCATGGCTACACCTTC. Translation gives CAIFGDRVHGYTF.

The chain links TRBV30 to TRBJ2-5; 14 bases agree with TRBD2. V lost 6 bases and J lost 5; bases outside the gene matches: 5. CDR3 length equals 14 residues. Germline V gene sequence: CDR1 GTSNPN, CDR2 SVGIG (reference sequence). DNA of the CDR3: TGTGCCTGCGGACTAGCGGGGGGTCAGGAGACCCAGTACTTC. As protein: CACGLAGGQETQYF.

V gene TRBV10-1 combines with J gene TRBJ2-6; unclear D gene. Per germline, CDR1 WNHNN and CDR2 SYGVQD (reference sequence). The V and J ends lost 6 bases and 0 bases respectively, with 6 bases between them. The CDR3 contains 14 residues. CDR3: CASSRSSGANVLTF. CDR3 nucleotides: TGCGCCAGCAGCCGTAGCTCTGGGGCCAACGTCCTGACTTTC.

The chain employs TRBV10-3 and TRBJ2-7; the D gene is possibly TRBD1 (6 bases). The CDR3 has 13 residues. Between the trimmed V and J ends, which lost 4 bases and 4 bases, there was a span of 11 bases. The germline V gene has CDR1 ENHRY and CDR2 SYGVKD. The CDR3 DNA reads as TGTGCCATCAGTGGCGACAGGCATTACGAGCAGTACTTC. Protein product: CAISGDRHYEQYF.

The gene calls are TRBV7-2 and TRBJ2-3; TRBD2 matches 8 bases. CDR3 length equals 16 residues. CDR1 and CDR2 from the germline V gene are SGHTA and FQGNSA. The V and J ends lost 6 bases and 2 bases, in that order; junction bases with no gene match: 10. DNA for the CDR3: TGTGCCAGCAGTCCTCGGGTTAGCGGGGTCACAGATACGCAGTATTTT. Translating gives CASSPRVSGVTDTQYF.

This clone has only one observation. The V gene is TRBV2, the J gene TRBJ1-5; D unclear. Germline V CDR1 and CDR2: SNHLY, FYNNEI. The CDR3 spans 14 residues. The V end lost 10 bases, the J end lost 4 bases, and 17 bases lay between the germline ends. For the CDR3, the DNA is TGTGCCACCAAAACCGACACTCCGAATCAGCCCCAGCATTTT. Translation: CATKTDTPNQPQHF.

This clone was counted between two and nine times. CDR3: CASSVEGYGYTF. The CDR3 coding sequence is TGTGCCAGCAGCGTCGAGGGCTATGGCTACACCTTC. This sequence joins TRBV9 and TRBJ1-2; D is unresolved. CDR3 length: 12 residues. Between the trimmed V and J ends, which lost 2 bases and 4 bases, there was a span of 6 bases. CDR1 and CDR2 (germline): SGDLS, YYNGEE.

V gene TRBV5-6 combines with J gene TRBJ2-7; 7 bases map to TRBD2. Germline loops: CDR1 SGHDT, CDR2 YYEEEE. This CDR3 is 16 amino acids long. J was trimmed by 6 bases and V by 3 bases; bases with no gene match: 15. This CDR3 reads CASSYVGLPAGVEQYF. In DNA, the CDR3 is TGTGCCAGCAGCTACGTGGGACTGCCCGCGGGAGTCGAGCAGTACTTC.

The chain couples TRBV6-4 to TRBJ2-5, with D tentatively TRBD2 (6 bases). The germline V and J ends were trimmed by 6 bases and 4 bases, with 12 bases remaining between them. This CDR3 spans 13 amino acids. Per germline, CDR1 MRHNA and CDR2 SNTAGT. The CDR3 reads CASSRDSGETQYF. The CDR3 region has the DNA TGTGCCAGCAGCCGGGACTCGGGAGAGACCCAGTACTTC.

The chain combines TRBV11-2 with TRBJ2-7; D is possibly TRBD1 (5 bases). The CDR3 runs to 15 residues. CDR1 and CDR2 (germline): SGHAT, FQNNGV. Trimming took off 1 base at V and 7 bases at J, with 17 bases between the two ends. For the CDR3, the DNA is TGTGCCAGCAGCTTAGCGACAGACACCCATTATGAGCAGTACTTC. Protein product: CASSLATDTHYEQYF.

The chain is built from TRBV5-4 and TRBJ2-7; a weak D match, TRBD1 (6 bases). With 1 base removed from V and 2 bases from J, the gap between germline ends came to 13 bases. Germline lookup yields CDR1 SGHNT and CDR2 YYREEE (reference sequence). The CDR3 runs 15 residues. The DNA for the CDR3 is TGTGCCAGCAGCTTGACAGGGAAGGGCGCCTACGAGCAGTACTTC. As protein: CASSLTGKGAYEQYF.

The chain uses TRBV7-2 and TRBJ1-3; no clear D. CDR3 length: 14 residues. V was cut by 2 bases and J by 2 bases, with 7 bases left in between. CDR1 is SGHTA and CDR2 is FQGNSA in the germline V gene. In DNA, the CDR3 is TGTGCCAGCAGCTTACGTCGTACTGGAAACACCATATATTTT. It is translated as CASSLRRTGNTIYF.

There are a few counts of this clone. This chain links TRBV5-1 with TRBJ2-7; 12 positions agree with TRBD2. With 4 bases clipped from V and 4 bases from J, the junction kept 18 bases outside the gene matches. Germline V CDR1 and CDR2: SGHRS, YFSETQ. The CDR3 contains 19 residues. The CDR3 protein is CASSPTLAGGLGSRYEQYF. The CDR3 nucleotides are TGCGCCAGCAGCCCCACCCTAGCGGGGGGGCTGGGATCGAGATACGAGCAGTACTTC.

The V and J genes are TRBV7-9 and TRBJ1-3; 8 bases align to TRBD1. The CDR3 spans 15 residues. Trimming cost V 5 bases and J 1 base; bases outside gene matches: 4. CDR1 is SEHNR and CDR2 is FQNEAQ in the germline V gene (reference sequence). CDR3 in DNA: TGTGCCAGCAGCCCCGACAGGGGATCTGGAAACACCATATATTTT. Translated, it gives CASSPDRGSGNTIYF.

This clone was seen a single time. The chain recombines TRBV6-5 with TRBJ2-1; D uncertain. Germline V gene data show CDR1 as MNHEY and CDR2 as SVGAGI. The CDR3 length is 14 residues. Between the trimmed V and J ends, which lost 0 bases and 3 bases, there was a span of 6 bases. The chain's CDR3 is CASSYSAGYNEQFF. In nucleotides, the CDR3 is TGTGCCAGCAGTTACTCGGCAGGCTACAATGAGCAGTTCTTC.

This chain joins TRBV7-7 and TRBJ2-3, with 7 bases that match TRBD2. Germline V CDR1 and CDR2: SSHAT, FNYEAQ (reference sequence). With V trimmed by 3 bases and J by 0 bases, 3 bases remained unmatched. This CDR3 region has 15 residues. This CDR3 reads CASSLGRESTDTQYF. The CDR3 region has the DNA TGTGCCAGCAGCTTGGGGAGGGAAAGCACAGATACGCAGTATTTT.

This clone showed up just a few times. The gene calls are TRBV7-2 and TRBJ2-7; weak D call: TRBD1 (5 bases). Between the trimmed V and J ends, which lost 3 bases and 4 bases, there was a span of 10 bases. The V gene's germline CDR1 is SGHTA and CDR2 FQGNSA. The CDR3 is made up of 13 amino acids. CDR3 sequence: CASSLTDGYEQYF. CDR3 in DNA: TGTGCCAGCAGCTTGACAGATGGGTACGAGCAGTACTTC. Full variable domain (rest looked up from reference TRBV7-2 and TRBJ2-7): GAGVSQSPSNKVTEKGKDVELRCDPISGHTALYWYRQSLGQGLEFLIYFQGNSAPDKSGLPSDRFSAERTGGSVSTLTIQRTQQEDSAVYLCASSLTDGYEQYFGPGTRLTVT.

The rearrangement uses TRBV28 and TRBJ2-7, with 8 bases that match TRBD1. Germline V gene lookup returns CDR1 MDHEN and CDR2 SYDVKM. The CDR3 is 15 amino acids. Trimming removed 6 bases from V and 3 bases from J; junction bases left unmatched: 10. The CDR3 here is CASSLSGTGNYEQYF. The CDR3 DNA reads TGTGCCAGCAGCCTTTCCGGGACAGGAAACTACGAGCAGTACTTC.

The V gene is TRBV6-5, the J gene TRBJ1-3; D call uncertain. The germline V gene encodes CDR1 MNHEY and CDR2 SVGAGI. This CDR3 contains 16 residues. The ends were cut back, 0 bases at V and 0 bases at J, with 9 bases in the middle. As DNA, the CDR3 is TGTGCCAGCAGTTACTCGCAGGCTTACTCTGGAAACACCATATATTTT. This translates into CASSYSQAYSGNTIYF.